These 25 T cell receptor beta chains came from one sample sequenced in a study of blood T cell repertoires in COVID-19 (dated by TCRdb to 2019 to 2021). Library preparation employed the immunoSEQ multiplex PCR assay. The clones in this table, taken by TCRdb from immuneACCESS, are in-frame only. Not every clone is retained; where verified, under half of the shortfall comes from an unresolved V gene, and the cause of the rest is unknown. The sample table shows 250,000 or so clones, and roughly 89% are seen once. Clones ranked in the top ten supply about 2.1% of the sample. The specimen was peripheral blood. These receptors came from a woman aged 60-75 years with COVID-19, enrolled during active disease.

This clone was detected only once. Here the CDR3 DNA reads TGTGCCAGCAGTTTCGGGTCAGAACCCGAGCAGTACTTC. This gives the protein CASSFGSEPEQYF. The chain carries TRBV12-3 or TRBV12-4 and TRBJ2-7; no firm D call. V lost 3 bases to trimming and J lost 6 bases, with 12 bases between them. The CDR3 has 13 amino acids.

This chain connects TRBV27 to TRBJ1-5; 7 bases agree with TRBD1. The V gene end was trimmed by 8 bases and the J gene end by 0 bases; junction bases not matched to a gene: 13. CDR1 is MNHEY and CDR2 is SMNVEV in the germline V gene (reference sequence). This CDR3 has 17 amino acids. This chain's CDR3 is CASGRDRGHYSNQPQHF. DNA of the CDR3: TGTGCCAGCGGCCGGGACAGAGGGCATTATAGCAATCAGCCCCAGCATTTT.

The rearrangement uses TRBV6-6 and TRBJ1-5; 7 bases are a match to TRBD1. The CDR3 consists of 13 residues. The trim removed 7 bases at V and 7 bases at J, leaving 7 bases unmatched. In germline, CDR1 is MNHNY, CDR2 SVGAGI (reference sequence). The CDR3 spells CASTGRQGQPQHF. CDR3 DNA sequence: TGTGCCAGCACCGGACGACAGGGACAGCCCCAGCATTTT.

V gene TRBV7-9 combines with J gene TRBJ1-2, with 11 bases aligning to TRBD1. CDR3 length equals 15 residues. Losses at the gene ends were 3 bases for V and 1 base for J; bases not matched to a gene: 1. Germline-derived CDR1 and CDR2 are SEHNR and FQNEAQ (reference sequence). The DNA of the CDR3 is TGTGCCAGCAGCTTTGGGACAGGGGGTAACTATGGCTACACCTTC. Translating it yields CASSFGTGGNYGYTF.

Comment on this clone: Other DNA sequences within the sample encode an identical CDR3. The CDR3 reads CASSPGQSNTGELFF. For the CDR3, the DNA is TGTGCCAGCTCACCGGGACAATCGAACACCGGGGAGCTGTTTTTT. This sequence joins TRBV18 and TRBJ2-2, with D perhaps TRBD1 (6 bases). Trimming cost V 3 bases and J 0 bases, with 8 bases left between them. Germline CDR1 and CDR2: KGHSH and LQKENI. CDR3 length: 15 residues.

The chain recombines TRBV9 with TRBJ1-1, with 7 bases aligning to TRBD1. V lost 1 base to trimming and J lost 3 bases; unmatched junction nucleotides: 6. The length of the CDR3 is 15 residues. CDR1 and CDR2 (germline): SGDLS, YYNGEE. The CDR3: CASSVSTGADTEAFF. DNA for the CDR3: TGTGCCAGCAGCGTATCCACAGGGGCGGACACTGAAGCTTTCTTT.

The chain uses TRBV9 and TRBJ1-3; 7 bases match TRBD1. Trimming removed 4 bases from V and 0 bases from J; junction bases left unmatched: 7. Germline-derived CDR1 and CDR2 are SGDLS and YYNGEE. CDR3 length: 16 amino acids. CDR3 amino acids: CASSYTTGLSGNTIYF. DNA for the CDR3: TGTGCCAGCAGCTATACGACAGGGCTCTCTGGAAACACCATATATTTT.

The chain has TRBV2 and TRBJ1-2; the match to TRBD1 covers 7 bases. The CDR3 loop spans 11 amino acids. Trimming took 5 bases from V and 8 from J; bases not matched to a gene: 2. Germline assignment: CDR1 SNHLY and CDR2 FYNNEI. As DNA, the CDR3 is TGTGCCAGCAGTACAGGGGTCGGCTACACCTTC. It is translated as CASSTGVGYTF. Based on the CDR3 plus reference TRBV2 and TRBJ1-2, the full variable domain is EPEVTQTPSHQVTQMGQEVILRCVPISNHLYFYWYRQILGQKVEFLVSFYNNEISEKSEIFDDQFSVERPDGSNFTLKIRSTKLEDSAMYFCASSTGVGYTFGSGTRLTVV.

CDR3 in DNA: TGTGCCAGCTCACCAAACTCCCCAGGGGGCGGAGGAAACACCATATATTTT. As protein: CASSPNSPGGGGNTIYF. V and J are TRBV18 and TRBJ1-3, with 8 nucleotides matching TRBD1. The CDR3 runs to 17 residues. Germline lookup yields CDR1 KGHSH and CDR2 LQKENI. V dropped 2 bases and J dropped 4; count of bases not matched to a gene: 10.

The CDR3 region is CASSQTSGQPQHF. The CDR3 DNA reads TGTGCCAGCAGCCAGACTTCGGGGCAGCCCCAGCATTTT. The gene calls are TRBV12-3 or TRBV12-4 and TRBJ1-5; D unresolved. The CDR3 has 13 amino acids. Trimming cost V 6 bases and J 7 bases, with 13 bases left between them.

The CDR3 sequence is CASSIRQTGTEAFF. CDR3 coding DNA: TGTGCCAGCTCAATACGACAAACGGGGACTGAAGCTTTCTTT. The chain carries TRBV18 and TRBJ1-1, with D hard to call. V was clipped by 5 bases and J by 5 bases, with 15 bases between them. CDR1 and CDR2 from the germline V gene are KGHSH and LQKENI. There are 14 residues in the CDR3.

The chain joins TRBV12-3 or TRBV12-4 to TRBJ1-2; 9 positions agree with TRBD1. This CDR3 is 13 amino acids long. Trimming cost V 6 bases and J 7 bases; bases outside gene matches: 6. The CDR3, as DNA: TGTGCCAGCAGACAGGGGGCCGGAGGTGGCTACACCTTC. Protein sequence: CASRQGAGGGYTF.

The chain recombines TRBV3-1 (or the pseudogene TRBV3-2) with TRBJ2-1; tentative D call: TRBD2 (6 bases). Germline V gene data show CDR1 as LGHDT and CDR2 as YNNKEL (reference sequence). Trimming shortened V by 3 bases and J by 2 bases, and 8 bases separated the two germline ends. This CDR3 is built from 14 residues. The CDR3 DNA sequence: TGTGCCAGCAGCCATACGGGAGCCTACAATGAGCAGTTCTTC. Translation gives CASSHTGAYNEQFF.

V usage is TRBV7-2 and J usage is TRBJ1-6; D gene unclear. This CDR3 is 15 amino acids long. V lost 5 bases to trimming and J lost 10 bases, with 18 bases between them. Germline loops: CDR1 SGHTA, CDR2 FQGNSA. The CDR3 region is CASSPLGRVGSPLHF. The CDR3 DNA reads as TGTGCCAGCAGCCCCCTTGGGAGGGTGGGATCACCCCTCCACTTT.

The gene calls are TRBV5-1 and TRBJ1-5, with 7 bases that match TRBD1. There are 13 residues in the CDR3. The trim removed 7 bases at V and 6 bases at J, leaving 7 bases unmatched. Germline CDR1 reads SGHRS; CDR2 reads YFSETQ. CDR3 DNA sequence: TGCGCCAGCGGAACAGGGGCGGGTCAGCCCCAGCATTTT. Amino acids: CASGTGAGQPQHF.

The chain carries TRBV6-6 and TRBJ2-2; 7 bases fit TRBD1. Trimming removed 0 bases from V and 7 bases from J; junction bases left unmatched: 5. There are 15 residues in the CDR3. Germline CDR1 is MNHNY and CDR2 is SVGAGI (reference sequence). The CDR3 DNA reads TGTGCCAGCAGTTACTCTAAGGGGGCTGACGGGGAGCTGTTTTTT. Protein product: CASSYSKGADGELFF.

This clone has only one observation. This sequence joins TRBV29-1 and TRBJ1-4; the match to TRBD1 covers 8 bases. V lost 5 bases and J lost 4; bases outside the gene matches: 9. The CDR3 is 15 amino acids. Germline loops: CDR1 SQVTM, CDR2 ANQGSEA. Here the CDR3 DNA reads TGCAGCGTTTTACTAATGACAGGGGTTAATGAAAAACTGTTTTTT. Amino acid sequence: CSVLLMTGVNEKLFF. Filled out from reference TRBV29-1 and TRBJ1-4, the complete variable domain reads SAVISQKPSRDICQRGTSLTIQCQVDSQVTMMFWYRQQPGQSLTLIATANQGSEATYESGFVIDKFPISRPNLTFSTLTVSNMSPEDSSIYLCSVLLMTGVNEKLFFGSGTQLSVL.

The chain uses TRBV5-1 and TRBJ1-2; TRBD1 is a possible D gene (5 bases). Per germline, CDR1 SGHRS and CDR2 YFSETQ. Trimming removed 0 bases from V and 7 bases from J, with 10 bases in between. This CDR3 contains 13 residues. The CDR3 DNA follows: TGCGCCAGCAGCTTGGTGGGGCGGAGTGGCTACACCTTC. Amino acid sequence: CASSLVGRSGYTF.

The CDR3 spells CASRTGGAKGYTF. The CDR3 nucleotides read TGTGCCAGCAGGACAGGGGGCGCGAAGGGCTACACCTTC. The chain recombines TRBV5-6 with TRBJ1-2; 10 positions match TRBD1. Germline assignment: CDR1 SGHDT and CDR2 YYEEEE. After removal of 5 bases from V and 8 bases from J, the junction contained 6 bases not matched to a gene. The CDR3 covers 13 residues.

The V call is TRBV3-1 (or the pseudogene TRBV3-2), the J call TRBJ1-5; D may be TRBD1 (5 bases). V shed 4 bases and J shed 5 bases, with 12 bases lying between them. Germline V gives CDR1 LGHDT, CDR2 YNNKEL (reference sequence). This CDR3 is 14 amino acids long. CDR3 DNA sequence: TGTGCCAGCAGCCTCCGACGGGGGGATCAGCCCCAGCATTTT. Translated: CASSLRRGDQPQHF.

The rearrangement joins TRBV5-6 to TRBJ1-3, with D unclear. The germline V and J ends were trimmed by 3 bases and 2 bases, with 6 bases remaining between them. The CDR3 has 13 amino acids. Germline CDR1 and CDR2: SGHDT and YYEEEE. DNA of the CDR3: TGTGCCAGCAGCTGGGCAACTGGAAACACCATATATTTT. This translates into CASSWATGNTIYF.

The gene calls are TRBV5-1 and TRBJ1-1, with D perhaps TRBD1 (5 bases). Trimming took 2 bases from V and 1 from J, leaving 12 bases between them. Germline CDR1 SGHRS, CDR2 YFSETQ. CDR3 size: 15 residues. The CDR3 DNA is TGCGCCAGCAGCTTCGGTGACAGTCGGAACACTGAAGCTTTCTTT. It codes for CASSFGDSRNTEAFF.

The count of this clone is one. CDR3 region: CASSYTTGSHEQYF. In nucleotides, the CDR3 is TGTGCCAGCAGTTACACTACAGGGTCCCACGAGCAGTACTTC. The genes are TRBV6-5 and TRBJ2-7; perhaps TRBD1 as D (6 bases). CDR1 is MNHEY and CDR2 is SVGAGI in the germline V gene. This CDR3 region has 14 residues. Deletions cut 2 bases from V and 5 bases from J, with 13 bases between.

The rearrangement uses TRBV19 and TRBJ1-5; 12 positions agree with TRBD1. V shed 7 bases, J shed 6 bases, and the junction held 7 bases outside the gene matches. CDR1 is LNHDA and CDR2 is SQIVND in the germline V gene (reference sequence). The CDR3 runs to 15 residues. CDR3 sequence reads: CASNTGTGGRQPQHF. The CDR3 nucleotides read TGTGCCAGTAACACCGGGACAGGGGGCCGTCAGCCCCAGCATTTT.

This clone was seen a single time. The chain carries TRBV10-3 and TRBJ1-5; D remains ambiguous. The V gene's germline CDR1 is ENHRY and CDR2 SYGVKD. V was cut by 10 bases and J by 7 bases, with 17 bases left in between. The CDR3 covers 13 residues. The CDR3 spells CATSQAGEQPQHF. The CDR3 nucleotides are TGTGCCACCTCCCAGGCTGGGGAGCAGCCCCAGCATTTT.